The T cell receptor (beta chain) under discussion was sequenced for a study of T cells expressing NK-cell markers. Study-wide results and limits: Dominant NKG2C+ clonotype frequencies of roughly 1.0-7.5% of CD8+ T cells were measured in over five donors.

Points on this clonotype: Its cognate antigen is unknown.

Germline loops: CDR1 LNHNV, CDR2 YYDKDF (reference sequence). This CDR3 comprises 15 residues. After re-calling the 5' RACE reads, TCRdb lists one entry per CDR3 protein, DNA absent. This sample's table reports about 160,000 distinct CDR3 sequences. The TCR was taken from a man between 18 and 69 years old in good health. The V and J genes are TRBV15 and TRBJ1-4. Sequenced sample: blood T cells: a sorted CD56 or NKG2C T cell subset, CD4+ or CD8+ T cells, or bulk PBMC T cells (not recorded which). This CDR3 is CATSRDLSTNEKLFF.